These T cell receptor beta chains were read from a single sample in a study of blood T cell repertoires in COVID-19. TCRdb's table, derived via immunoSEQ multiplex PCR, lists solely in-frame clones and lacks some. The sample records about 37,000 clones, around 86% being singletons. The sample taken for sequencing was peripheral blood. The receptors were gathered from an older man with acute or convalescent COVID-19. The CDR3 runs from the conserved cysteine through the conserved F or W.

TRBJ2-2 TRBV4-2 CASSYRVTGDTGELFF
TRBJ2-2 TRBV3-1/TRBV3-2 CASERENTGELFF
TRBJ2-7 TRBV5-4 CASSGRDRGSYEQYF
TRBJ1-2 TRBV3-1/TRBV3-2 CASSQDKRGLTF
TRBJ1-1 TRBV12-3/TRBV12-4 CASSLRGNTEAFF
TRBJ2-5 TRBV12-5 CASGLSSETQYF
TRBJ1-1 TRBV21-1 CASSTRVGDTEAFF
TRBJ2-2 TRBV7-6 CASSAIAGRWTGELFF
TRBJ1-2 TRBV20-1 CSASGAGGNYGYTF
TRBJ1-3 TRBV14 CASSQAVGAGNTIYF
TRBJ2-2 TRBV11-2 CASSLDRAGELFF
TRBJ2-1 TRBV28 CASSFDRPLEDEQFF
TRBJ2-2 TRBV7-2 CASGTGGANTGELFF
TRBJ2-3 TRBV4-2 CASSQLAGGTDTQYF
TRBJ2-5 TRBV30 CASRTGQETQYF
TRBJ2-4 TRBV5-4 CASSLDPLASGNIQYF
TRBJ1-4 TRBV30 CAWTGTGNEKLFF
TRBJ1-3 TRBV9 CASSVGIGGSSGNTIYF
TRBJ1-2 TRBV2 CASTVVVSNYGYTF
TRBJ2-6 TRBV6-5 CASSLDRGWANVLTF
TRBJ1-4 TRBV18 CASSPGVSDEKLFF
TRBJ2-3 TRBV7-2 CASSSRTSGRTDTQYF
TRBJ1-4 TRBV11-2 CASATSQGAGEKLFF
TRBJ2-7 TRBV4-2 CASSQEQSSSYEQYF
TRBJ2-4 TRBV4-3 CASSQDQVSLGNIQYF
TRBJ1-5 TRBV6-2/TRBV6-3 CASSSQRNDQPQHF
TRBJ1-2 TRBV3-1/TRBV3-2 CASSQDVGAGYGYTF
TRBJ2-5 TRBV18 CASSPSVRETQYF
TRBJ1-5 TRBV20-1 CSASRQYSNQPQHF
TRBJ1-2 TRBV5-6 CASGRDIGYTF
TRBJ1-1 TRBV27 CASTDRLNTEAFF
TRBJ1-4 TRBV20-1 CSAREGQKLFF
TRBJ1-3 TRBV11-2 CASSHGGGSGNTIYF
TRBJ1-1 TRBV29-1 CSVGGRGTGTEAFF
TRBJ2-7 TRBV15 CATSREGGATYEQYF
TRBJ1-1 TRBV6-5 CASSQDRGDTEAFF
TRBJ1-1 TRBV30 CAWSTGRDTEAFF
TRBJ1-1 TRBV7-9 CASSLGGVYTEAFF
TRBJ1-1 TRBV2 CASSDDRNTEAFF
TRBJ1-1 TRBV30 CAWGRITREEAFF
TRBJ2-3 TRBV5-6 CASSFFAPGQGGDTQYF
TRBJ1-6 TRBV30 CAWTSDLNSYNSPLHF
TRBJ1-1 TRBV6-5 CASVPGQGANTEAFF
TRBJ2-5 TRBV5-1 CASSLTGQVLQETQYF
TRBJ2-1 TRBV25-1 CASSELGLAGDNEQFF
TRBJ1-3 TRBV19 CASGTTGNTIYF
TRBJ2-3 TRBV27 CASSLSVAGRHTQYF
TRBJ1-1 TRBV21-1 CASSLIRNGRGRIGTEAFF
TRBJ2-1 TRBV11-2 CASSASGGRADEQFF
TRBJ1-1 TRBV30 CAWSNINLVVAFF
TRBJ1-6 TRBV27 CASSLRQRSNSPLHF
TRBJ1-2 TRBV21-1 CASTGQDRGRLGGYTF
TRBJ1-1 TRBV30 CAWSDTGGDEAFF
TRBJ1-1 TRBV4-3 CASSFFGQGGTEAFF